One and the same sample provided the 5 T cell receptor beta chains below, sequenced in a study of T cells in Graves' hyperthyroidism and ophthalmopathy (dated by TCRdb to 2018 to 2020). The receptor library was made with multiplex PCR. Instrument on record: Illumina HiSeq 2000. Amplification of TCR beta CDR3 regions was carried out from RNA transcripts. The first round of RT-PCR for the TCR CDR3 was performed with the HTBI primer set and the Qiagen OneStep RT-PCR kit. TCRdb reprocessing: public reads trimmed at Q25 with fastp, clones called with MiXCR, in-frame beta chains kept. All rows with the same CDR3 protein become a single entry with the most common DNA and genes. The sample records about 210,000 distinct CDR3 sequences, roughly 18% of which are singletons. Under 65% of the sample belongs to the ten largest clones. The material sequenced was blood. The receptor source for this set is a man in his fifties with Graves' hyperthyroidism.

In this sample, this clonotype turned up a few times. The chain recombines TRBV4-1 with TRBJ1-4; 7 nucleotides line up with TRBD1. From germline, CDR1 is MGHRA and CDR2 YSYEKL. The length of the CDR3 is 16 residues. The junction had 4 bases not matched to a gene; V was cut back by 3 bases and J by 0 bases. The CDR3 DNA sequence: TGCGCCAGCAGCCAGCTAGGGACAGCAACTAATGAAAAACTGTTTTTT. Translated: CASSQLGTATNEKLFF.

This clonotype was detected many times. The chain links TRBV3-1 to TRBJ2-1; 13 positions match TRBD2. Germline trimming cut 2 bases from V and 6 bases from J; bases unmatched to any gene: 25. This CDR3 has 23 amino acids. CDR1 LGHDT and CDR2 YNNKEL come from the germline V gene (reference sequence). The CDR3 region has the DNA TGTGCCAGCAGCCAAACCCCCCCACTAGCGGGAGGGCCGAGAAAATACTTTAGCAATGAGCAGTTCTTC. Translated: CASSQTPPLAGGPRKYFSNEQFF.

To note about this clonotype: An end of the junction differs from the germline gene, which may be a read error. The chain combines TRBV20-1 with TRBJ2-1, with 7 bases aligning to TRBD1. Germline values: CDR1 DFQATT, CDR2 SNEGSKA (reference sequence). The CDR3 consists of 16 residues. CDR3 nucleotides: TGCAGTACTAGAGATGAGGGGGCTGAATCCTACAATGAGCAGTTCTTC. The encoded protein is CSTRDEGAESYNEQFF.

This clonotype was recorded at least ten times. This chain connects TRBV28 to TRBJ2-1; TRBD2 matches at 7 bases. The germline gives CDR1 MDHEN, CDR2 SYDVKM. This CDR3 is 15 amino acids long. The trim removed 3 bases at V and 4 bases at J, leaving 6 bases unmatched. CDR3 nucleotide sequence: TGTGCCAGCAGTTTCGGGGCGGGAGTGTACAATGAGCAGTTCTTC. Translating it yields CASSFGAGVYNEQFF.

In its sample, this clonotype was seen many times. CDR3 DNA sequence: TGTGCCTGGAGTGTACAAAGACACCTAGCCAAAAACATTCAGTACTTC. Translation gives CAWSVQRHLAKNIQYF. This chain links TRBV30 with TRBJ2-4; D unresolved. Germline loops: CDR1 GTSNPN, CDR2 SVGIG (reference sequence). Trimming shortened V by 0 bases and J by 0 bases, and 12 bases separated the two germline ends. The CDR3 has 16 amino acids. Drawing the rest from reference TRBV30 and TRBJ2-4, the complete variable domain is SQTIHQWPATLVQPVGSPLSLECTVEGTSNPNLYWYRQAAGRGLQLLFYSVGIGQISSEVPQNLSASRPQDRQFILSSKKLLLSDSGFYLCAWSVQRHLAKNIQYFGAGTRLSVL.